The 19 T cell receptor beta chains below come from one sample, sequenced in a study of T cell responses to AZD1222 COVID-19 vaccine. Here immunoSEQ multiplex PCR was the method, and the copy in TCRdb shows in-frame clones only, minus some. Of approximately 84,000 clones in the sample, 85% to 90% are singletons; the top ten hold roughly 2.7%. The sequencing here drew on peripheral blood, taken 28 days after the second AZD1222 dose. These receptor sequences come from an adult who received the AZD1222 COVID-19 vaccine.

CDR3 DNA: TGTGCCAGCTCACCAAGGTTTAGCCCCCTGCGACCGGCGTCCCCGTATCAGCCCCAGCATTTT. Its translation is CASSPRFSPLRPASPYQPQHF. The V call is TRBV18, the J call TRBJ1-5, with no clear D. Trimming took 2 bases from V and 5 from J, leaving 31 bases between them. Germline CDR1 reads KGHSH; CDR2 reads LQKENI. The CDR3 loop spans 21 amino acids.

The V and J genes are TRBV5-1 and TRBJ2-3; the D is unclear. This CDR3 contains 11 residues. The V end lost 2 bases, the J end lost 5 bases, and 3 bases lay between the germline ends. CDR1 is SGHRS, CDR2 YFSETQ, per germline. The chain's CDR3 is CASSFLDTQYF. CDR3 coding DNA: TGCGCCAGCAGCTTCTTAGATACGCAGTATTTT.

The chain uses TRBV5-1 and TRBJ1-1, with D perhaps TRBD1 (5 bases). The CDR3 length is 13 residues. V lost 0 bases and J 2 bases, leaving 5 bases between the germline ends. CDR1 and CDR2 from the germline V gene are SGHRS and YFSETQ. The DNA of the CDR3 is TGCGCCAGCAGCTTGGGGGACAACACTGAAGCTTTCTTT. Translated, it gives CASSLGDNTEAFF. Looking up the rest from reference TRBV5-1 and TRBJ1-1 gives the full variable domain: KAGVTQTPRYLIKTRGQQVTLSCSPISGHRSVSWYQQTPGQGLQFLFEYFSETQRNKGNFPGRFSGRQFSNSRSEMNVSTLELGDSALYLCASSLGDNTEAFFGQGTRLTVV.

As regards this clone: One junction end disagrees with the germline gene, perhaps due to a read error. The chain employs TRBV7-9 and TRBJ2-1; the match to TRBD2 covers 10 bases. Germline assignment: CDR1 SEHNR and CDR2 FQNEAQ (reference sequence). The CDR3 has 14 amino acids. CDR3 amino acids: CAISGRDVYNEQFF. CDR3 bases: TGTGCCATCAGCGGGAGGGACGTCTACAATGAGCAGTTCTTC.

The gene calls are TRBV12-3 or TRBV12-4 and TRBJ2-1; possible D gene TRBD1, 5 bases. V was clipped by 11 bases and J by 4 bases, with 12 bases between them. The CDR3 contains 12 residues. CDR3 coding DNA: TGTGCCTCACAGGCGGATTACAATGAGCAGTTCTTC. Its protein is CASQADYNEQFF.

This clone has a handful of counts. V gene TRBV5-1 combines with J gene TRBJ1-1; weak D call: TRBD1 (6 bases). The CDR3 is 15 amino acids. Trimming cost V 4 bases and J 0 bases, with 13 bases left between them. Per the germline V gene, CDR1 is SGHRS and CDR2 is YFSETQ. In DNA, the CDR3 is TGCGCCAGCAGCGAAAGACAGGCTCTGAACACTGAAGCTTTCTTT. Its translation: CASSERQALNTEAFF.

The chain is built from TRBV27 and TRBJ2-5, with D unclear. CDR3 size: 14 residues. Trimming took 3 bases from V and 5 from J, leaving 13 bases between them. Germline CDR1 and CDR2: MNHEY and SMNVEV (reference sequence). CDR3 in amino acids: CASSFLGAGETQYF. DNA for the CDR3: TGTGCCAGCAGTTTCCTCGGTGCCGGGGAGACCCAGTACTTC.

The chain couples TRBV6-5 to TRBJ1-5; 7 bases are a match to TRBD1. In germline, CDR1 is MNHEY, CDR2 SVGAGI. Trimming cost V 4 bases and J 5 bases; bases outside gene matches: 8. The CDR3 spans 15 residues. The CDR3 DNA sequence: TGTGCCAGCAGTTCGCATCAGGGGGATGATCAGCCCCAGCATTTT. Its protein is CASSSHQGDDQPQHF.

The chain couples TRBV6-1 to TRBJ1-3; D ambiguous. From germline, CDR1 is MNHNS and CDR2 SASEGT. The germline V and J ends were trimmed by 0 bases and 2 bases, with 8 bases remaining between them. The CDR3 spans 15 residues. Here the CDR3 reads CASSEALRAGNTIYF. In DNA form, the CDR3 reads TGTGCCAGCAGTGAAGCTTTACGTGCTGGAAACACCATATATTTT.

This chain uses TRBV7-9 with TRBJ2-7; TRBD1 aligns across 9 bases. CDR1 is SEHNR and CDR2 is FQNEAQ in the germline V gene (reference sequence). V lost 4 bases, J lost 9 bases, and 13 bases stayed unmatched. This CDR3 is 15 amino acids long. In DNA, the CDR3 is TGTGCCAGCAGCTACGCCGGGACAGGGAGGGGCGCGCAGTACTTC. This encodes CASSYAGTGRGAQYF.

The chain employs TRBV10-3 and TRBJ1-1, with D perhaps matching TRBD1 (5 bases). Trimming stripped 6 bases from V and 6 bases from J, with 8 bases between. CDR1 is ENHRY, CDR2 SYGVKD, per germline. The CDR3 totals 11 residues. CDR3 DNA sequence: TGTGCCATCAGGGGGGACTCTGAAGCTTTCTTT. It is translated as CAIRGDSEAFF.

The genes are TRBV27 and TRBJ2-3, with 11 bases matching TRBD1. V was clipped by 7 bases and J by 5 bases; unmatched bases: 8. Germline CDR1 reads MNHEY; CDR2 reads SMNVEV (reference sequence). This CDR3 comprises 15 residues. The CDR3 reads CASTRRTGGRDTQYF. The DNA of the CDR3 is TGTGCCAGCACACGGCGGACAGGGGGCAGAGATACGCAGTATTTT.

The chain couples TRBV30 to TRBJ1-1, with D tentatively TRBD1 (5 bases). Between the trimmed V and J ends, which lost 0 bases and 10 bases, there was a span of 9 bases. The CDR3 sequence is 11 residues long. CDR1 is GTSNPN and CDR2 is SVGIG in the germline V gene (reference sequence). The CDR3 DNA is TGTGCCTGGAGTGTACTGGGGGTAGCTTTCTTT. This encodes CAWSVLGVAFF. Drawing the rest from reference TRBV30 and TRBJ1-1, the complete variable domain is SQTIHQWPATLVQPVGSPLSLECTVEGTSNPNLYWYRQAAGRGLQLLFYSVGIGQISSEVPQNLSASRPQDRQFILSSKKLLLSDSGFYLCAWSVLGVAFFGQGTRLTVV.

There are a few counts of this clone. The chain carries TRBV5-1 and TRBJ2-1; D is uncertain. Germline CDR1 SGHRS, CDR2 YFSETQ. V lost 0 bases to trimming and J lost 0 bases, with 7 bases between them. CDR3 size: 15 residues. The CDR3 bases are TGCGCCAGCAGCTTGGGGGCAAGCTCCTACAATGAGCAGTTCTTC. As protein: CASSLGASSYNEQFF. The full variable domain, with the rest looked up from reference TRBV5-1 and TRBJ2-1, is KAGVTQTPRYLIKTRGQQVTLSCSPISGHRSVSWYQQTPGQGLQFLFEYFSETQRNKGNFPGRFSGRQFSNSRSEMNVSTLELGDSALYLCASSLGASSYNEQFFGPGTRLTVL.

The chain carries TRBV7-9 and TRBJ1-2, with D tentatively TRBD1 (5 bases). CDR3 size: 14 residues. From germline, CDR1 is SEHNR and CDR2 FQNEAQ (reference sequence). Trimming left V 5 bases short and J 5 bases short, with 15 bases between. The CDR3, as DNA: TGTGCCAGCAGCCATGATACAGGAGGGTATGGCTACACCTTC. It yields the protein CASSHDTGGYGYTF.

The J gene is TRBJ2-7, the V gene TRBV5-1; D may be TRBD1 (6 bases). The CDR3 has 15 amino acids. Germline CDR1 is SGHRS and CDR2 is YFSETQ. Between the trimmed V and J ends, which lost 0 bases and 6 bases, there was a span of 16 bases. Written as DNA, the CDR3 is TGCGCCAGCAGCTTGGAAGGCAGGGGTCTCTCCGAGCAGTACTTC. It codes for CASSLEGRGLSEQYF.

The chain uses TRBV7-9 and TRBJ1-1; maybe TRBD1 (5 bases). V shed 5 bases and J shed 9 bases, with 13 bases lying between them. This CDR3 spans 12 amino acids. Germline CDR1 SEHNR, CDR2 FQNEAQ (reference sequence). The CDR3 here is CASSIGTGKAFF. The CDR3 nucleotides are TGTGCCAGCAGCATAGGGACTGGAAAAGCTTTCTTT.

The chain couples TRBV6-2 or TRBV6-3 to TRBJ1-2; unclear D gene. This CDR3 spans 11 amino acids. The V gene lost 4 bases and the J gene lost 1 base, with 1 base spanning the gap. Germline V CDR1 and CDR2: MNHEY, SVGEGT. CDR3 residues: CASSFNYGYTF. Here the CDR3 DNA reads TGTGCCAGCAGTTTTAACTATGGCTACACCTTC.

This sequence joins TRBV6-2 or TRBV6-3 and TRBJ1-2; D gene uncertain. V gave up 2 bases and J gave up 10 bases, with 11 bases separating them. The CDR3 spans 12 residues. Germline V gene data show CDR1 as MNHEY and CDR2 as SVGEGT. The CDR3 coding sequence is TGTGCCAGCAGTTACGATGGACCCTACTACACCTTC. Translated: CASSYDGPYYTF.